Described below is a single TCR beta chain sequence and its context. Its antigen is as yet unknown. The data derive from a study of PD-1 blockade in classical Hodgkin lymphoma. The wider study: Intravenous delivery of nivolumab at 3 mg/kg to patients occurred every 2 weeks.

This sample's time point: cycle 4 day 1 (C4D1), after more than five weeks of nivolumab. Every one of the patients relapsed after autologous stem cell transplantation (brentuximab vedotin exposure was variable). Germline assignment: CDR1 MNHNS and CDR2 SASEGT. Deletions cut 1 base from V and 0 bases from J, with 3 bases between. CDR3 length: 13 amino acids. Findings and limits, study-wide: Baseline diversity in complete responders resembled that of newly diagnosed patients.

Repertoires were generated with immunoSEQ multiplex PCR, while TCRdb's copy carries only in-frame clones and drops some. The table has over 20,000 clones, approximately 89% seen once. Material: peripheral blood mononuclear cells (PBMCs), obtained before the fourth cycle of nivolumab. The chain links TRBV6-1 to TRBJ1-2; no definite D call. This clonotype was sampled from a human donor with classical Hodgkin lymphoma. DNA for the CDR3: TGTGCCAGCAGTGAAGGCTCTAACTATGGCTACACCTTC. Residues: CASSEGSNYGYTF.